The entry below gives a single T cell receptor beta chain sequence along with its context. The sample belongs to a study of technical replicates of blood from several donors. Data came from immunoSEQ multiplex PCR; TCRdb stores just in-frame clones and leaves some out. The top ten hold under 0.4% of the sample, which has approximately 81,000 clones, approximately 96% seen once. V shed 5 bases and J shed 5 bases, with 16 bases lying between them. This CDR3 region has 14 residues. Germline CDR1 SGHRS, CDR2 YFSETQ. The sequenced material came from T cells isolated from PBMCs. This clonotype was sampled from a human donor in good health. The rearrangement joins TRBV5-1 to TRBJ2-5; perhaps TRBD1 as D (6 bases). CDR3 DNA: TGCGCCAGCAGGAACCCGGGACACTGGGAGACCCAGTACTTC. The encoded protein is CASRNPGHWETQYF.